Listed below are T cell receptor beta chains from one sample, sequenced in a study of blood T cell repertoires in COVID-19. The data were produced by immunoSEQ multiplex PCR, yet TCRdb's version contains in-frame clones alone and is incomplete. The sample yields 25,000 to 30,000 clones, 81% seen once. Sequencing used peripheral blood. The receptors originated from a middle-aged man with active or convalescent COVID-19. Both conserved end residues are part of each CDR3. The order of the fields is V gene, J gene, clone size, D gene, CDR3 DNA, CDR3 protein. A D gene is named only where the DNA matches it firmly. Where a row states a size, it is once, few, many or the class of an expanded clone; other rows omit it.

>TRBV19|TRBJ1-6|NA|NA
TGTGCCACCAGGACTCCGGGCCCTCATTCACCCCTCCACTTT
CATRTPGPHSPLHF
>TRBV13|TRBJ2-1|few|NA
TGTGCCAGCAGCTTAGGGGGAGTGGGGTACAATGAGCAGTTCTTC
CASSLGGVGYNEQFF
>TRBV5-1|TRBJ2-2|NA|NA
TGCGCCAGCAGCACCTGGCGGGGGCCTGGCGGGGAGCTGTTTTTT
CASSTWRGPGGELFF
>TRBV13|TRBJ2-1|NA|TRBD2
TGTGCCAGCAGCACCTTAGCGGGAGCCTACAATGAGCAGTTCTTC
CASSTLAGAYNEQFF
>TRBV19|TRBJ1-6|NA|NA
TGTGCCAGTAGTCTGGGTGGGTGGTCCGGGGATTCACCCCTCCACTTT
CASSLGGWSGDSPLHF
>TRBV19|TRBJ1-4|NA|NA
TGTGCCAGTACTCTGGCAGGGGCTAATGAAAAACTGTTTTTT
CASTLAGANEKLFF
>TRBV5-4|TRBJ2-5|NA|NA
TGTGCCAGCAGCTTGTTTGCGGGGGAGACCCAGTACTTC
CASSLFAGETQYF
>TRBV7-9|TRBJ1-5|NA|NA
TGTGCCAGCAGCTTAGGGGAGCTCCAGCATTTT
CASSLGELQHF
>TRBV19|TRBJ1-5|NA|NA
TGTGCCAGTAAGCGAAAGGTACATTATAGCAATCAGCCCCAGCATTTT
CASKRKVHYSNQPQHF
>TRBV19|TRBJ1-1|NA|NA
TGTGCCAGTAGTATAGTAGCTGGCCTGTTGAACACTGAAGCTTTCTTT
CASSIVAGLLNTEAFF
>TRBV4-1|TRBJ1-2|once|TRBD1
TGCGCCAGCAGCCGGACTCCGGGACAGGGCGCCAGGGGCTATGGCTACACCTTC
CASSRTPGQGARGYGYTF
>TRBV2|TRBJ1-1|few|TRBD1
TGTGCCAGCAGGGAACCCGGGACAGGGAGGTCAAGAATTTTCTTT
CASREPGTGRSRIFF
>TRBV4-1|TRBJ2-7|NA|TRBD1
TGCGCCAGCAGCTCCAGGACAGGGCCCTACGAGCAGTACTTC
CASSSRTGPYEQYF
>TRBV5-1|TRBJ1-2|NA|NA
TGCGCCAGCAGCTTGGAGGGGGAGAATGGCTACACCTTC
CASSLEGENGYTF
>TRBV30|TRBJ1-1|few|NA
TGTGCCGGCCTGGGGGGGGCAGGGACTGAAGCTTTCTTT
CAGLGGAGTEAFF
>TRBV30|TRBJ2-1|NA|NA
TGTGCCTGGAACGACTGGCGTCGCTCCTACAATGAGCAGTTCTTC
CAWNDWRRSYNEQFF
>TRBV9|TRBJ2-2|NA|TRBD1
TGTGCCAGCAGCATCGGACAGGGCCACACCGGGGAGCTGTTTTTT
CASSIGQGHTGELFF
>TRBV12-2|TRBJ2-1|NA|NA
TGTGCAAGTCGCCTCCAGACTAGCCCGGTGGTCTTC
CASRLQTSPVVF
>TRBV10-1|TRBJ2-5|NA|TRBD1
TGCGCCAGCAGCACCGACAGGGCGACAGAGACCCAGTACTTC
CASSTDRATETQYF
>TRBV6-5|TRBJ1-6|NA|NA
TGTGCCAGCAGTTACTCGTTGCGACTTTATAATTCACCCCTCCACTTT
CASSYSLRLYNSPLHF
>TRBV30|TRBJ1-6|NA|NA
TGTGCCTGGGGACATCCCTCCTATAATTCACCCCTCCACTTT
CAWGHPSYNSPLHF
>TRBV7-3|TRBJ2-5|NA|TRBD2
TGTGCCAGCAGCTTGGTTAGCGGGAGATTCGAGACCCAGTACTTC
CASSLVSGRFETQYF
>TRBV2|TRBJ2-1|NA|NA
TGTGCCAGCAGTGTCGGTCTGCCTTCCTACAATGAGCAGTTCTTC
CASSVGLPSYNEQFF
>TRBV28|TRBJ1-4|NA|NA
TGTGCCAGCAGTTTAGGGCTGGGCAAGAATGAAAAACTGTTTTTT
CASSLGLGKNEKLFF
>TRBV7-9|TRBJ2-1|NA|TRBD1
TGTGCCAGCAGCTCCCCATCACTTGGACAGGGGAACTACAATGAGCAGTTCTTC
CASSSPSLGQGNYNEQFF
>TRBV12-2|TRBJ2-1|NA|NA
TGTGCAAGTCGCTTACCCGATCAGGCGGGCAATGAGCAGTTCTTC
CASRLPDQAGNEQFF
>TRBV25-1|TRBJ2-3|NA|TRBD1
TGTGCCAGCAGTGAAGGGACAGCTAGAGATACGCAGTATTTT
CASSEGTARDTQYF
>TRBV25-1|TRBJ2-1|NA|TRBD1
TGTGCCAGCAGTGGCCCGGGACAGGGTTTTTATGAGCAGTTCTTC
CASSGPGQGFYEQFF